What follows are 21 T cell receptor beta chains derived from one specimen sequenced in a study of blood T cell repertoires in COVID-19. Produced via immunoSEQ multiplex PCR; TCRdb's table is partial and in-frame only. The sample holds around 150,000 clones; around 90% are singletons and the top ten take over 9.5%. Sequencing input: peripheral blood. These receptors all come from a man between 60 and 70 years old with active or convalescent COVID-19.

J is TRBJ1-5 and V is TRBV15; TRBD1 agrees at 12 bases. Germline values: CDR1 LNHNV, CDR2 YYDKDF (reference sequence). After removal of 8 bases from V and 6 bases from J, the junction contained 5 bases not matched to a gene. This CDR3 spans 14 amino acids. CDR3 protein: CATAGTGGIQPQHF. The CDR3 DNA is TGTGCCACCGCCGGGACAGGGGGCATTCAGCCCCAGCATTTT.

The J gene is TRBJ2-3, the V gene TRBV4-1, with 7 bases fitting TRBD1. The CDR3 consists of 13 residues. The germline V gene encodes CDR1 MGHRA and CDR2 YSYEKL. The V and J ends lost 4 bases and 6 bases, in that order; junction bases with no gene match: 4. CDR3 protein: CASSPQQGDTQYF. In DNA form, the CDR3 reads TGCGCCAGCAGCCCTCAACAGGGGGATACGCAGTATTTT.

This chain connects TRBV20-1 to TRBJ1-6; TRBD1 aligns across 7 bases. The CDR3 contains 13 residues. Germline loops: CDR1 DFQATT, CDR2 SNEGSKA (reference sequence). V dropped 3 bases and J dropped 9; count of bases not matched to a gene: 5. The CDR3 loop is CSASRDSSSPLHF. CDR3 nucleotides: TGCAGTGCTAGTCGGGACAGTAGTTCACCCCTCCACTTT.

This clone was counted a single time. The gene calls are TRBV9 and TRBJ1-6, with D tentatively TRBD1 (6 bases). CDR3 length: 15 residues. Per germline, CDR1 SGDLS and CDR2 YYNGEE. The ends were cut back, 0 bases at V and 8 bases at J, with 12 bases in the middle. The CDR3 protein is CASSVGGGGDSPLHF. Written as DNA, the CDR3 is TGTGCCAGCAGCGTAGGGGGGGGCGGCGATTCACCCCTCCACTTT.

This chain uses TRBV3-1 (or the pseudogene TRBV3-2) with TRBJ2-3; 11 nucleotides agree with TRBD2. This CDR3 has 17 residues. Germline V gene data show CDR1 as LGHDT and CDR2 as YNNKEL (reference sequence). Trimming cost V 1 base and J 5 bases; bases outside gene matches: 8. CDR3 sequence reads: CASSQAKWLAGGDTQYF. CDR3 DNA: TGTGCCAGCAGCCAAGCGAAATGGCTAGCGGGAGGAGATACGCAGTATTTT.

The J gene is TRBJ1-2, the V gene TRBV7-2; D unclear. CDR3 size: 15 residues. Germline assignment: CDR1 SGHTA and CDR2 FQGNSA. V gave up 1 base and J gave up 1 base, with 10 bases separating them. CDR3 nucleotide sequence: TGTGCCAGCAGCTTAGAGTGGGCAGTTAACTATGGCTACACCTTC. Its protein product is CASSLEWAVNYGYTF.

V gene TRBV2 combines with J gene TRBJ2-7, with D tentatively TRBD2 (6 bases). The germline V gene encodes CDR1 SNHLY and CDR2 FYNNEI. This CDR3 contains 13 residues. The V end lost 6 bases, the J end lost 2 bases, and 11 bases lay between the germline ends. CDR3 coding DNA: TGTGCCAGCAGGCAAACGGGGGCCTACGAGCAGTACTTC. Residues: CASRQTGAYEQYF.

The V call is TRBV11-2, the J call TRBJ2-7; D perhaps matches TRBD1 (6 bases). Germline V lookup: CDR1 SGHAT, CDR2 FQNNGV. The CDR3 loop spans 14 amino acids. V was trimmed by 6 bases and J by 2 bases, leaving 14 bases between them. The CDR3 coding sequence is TGTGCCAGCAGTTTCAAGGGGGAGACCTACGAGCAGTACTTC. Translating gives CASSFKGETYEQYF. Full variable domain (rest looked up from reference TRBV11-2 and TRBJ2-7): EAGVAQSPRYKIIEKRQSVAFWCNPISGHATLYWYQQILGQGPKLLIQFQNNGVVDDSQLPKDRFSAERLKGVDSTLKIQPAKLEDSAVYLCASSFKGETYEQYFGPGTRLTVT.

A single count supports this clone. The chain recombines TRBV6-5 with TRBJ2-7; D is undetermined. The germline V and J ends were trimmed by 8 bases and 4 bases, with 15 bases remaining between them. The CDR3 contains 13 residues. Germline CDR1 and CDR2: MNHEY and SVGAGI. The CDR3 DNA sequence: TGTGCCAGCGGCGGCGGTGATTCGTACGAGCAGTACTTC. Its translation is CASGGGDSYEQYF.

This clone has a handful of counts. The J gene is TRBJ1-1, the V gene TRBV15; 7 bases fit TRBD1. Unmatched junction bases numbered 5, after V lost 0 bases and J lost 4 bases. Germline assignment: CDR1 LNHNV and CDR2 YYDKDF (reference sequence). This CDR3 has 15 residues. DNA of the CDR3: TGTGCCACCAGCAGAGATAATGACAGGGCCACTGAAGCTTTCTTT. Translated: CATSRDNDRATEAFF.

The chain carries TRBV2 and TRBJ2-3, with D perhaps TRBD2 (5 bases). Germline CDR1 reads SNHLY; CDR2 reads FYNNEI. The CDR3 totals 13 residues. V lost 4 bases to trimming and J lost 2 bases, with 7 bases between them. In DNA, the CDR3 is TGTGCCAGCAGTGTGCGGGTCACAGATACGCAGTATTTT. It specifies CASSVRVTDTQYF.

The CDR3 coding sequence is TGCGCCAGCAGTGACTATTCCTGCCGGGACTTTCTCCTCTACGAGCAGTACTTC. As protein: CASSDYSCRDFLLYEQYF. V usage is TRBV10-1 and J usage is TRBJ2-7, with D perhaps matching TRBD2 (6 bases). CDR1 and CDR2 (germline): WNHNN, SYGVQD (reference sequence). Trimming pared 3 bases from V and 3 bases from J, leaving 24 bases between. The CDR3 spans 18 residues.

This chain connects TRBV2 to TRBJ1-2; D may be TRBD1 (5 bases). With 6 bases removed from V and 4 bases from J, the gap between germline ends came to 9 bases. Germline CDR1 is SNHLY and CDR2 is FYNNEI. The CDR3 length is 12 residues. The CDR3 region is CASRGGTYGYTF. In DNA form, the CDR3 reads TGTGCCAGCAGGGGGGGTACCTATGGCTACACCTTC.

The genes are TRBV4-3 and TRBJ2-1, with TRBD2 matching over 7 bases. CDR1 is LGHNA, CDR2 YSLEER, per germline. The CDR3 is made up of 16 amino acids. V was pared by 4 bases and J by 1 base, with 7 bases of the junction left unmatched. The CDR3 bases are TGCGCCAGCAGCCTAAATTTAGCGGGTTCCTACAATGAGCAGTTCTTC. The encoded protein is CASSLNLAGSYNEQFF.

The chain employs TRBV1 and TRBJ2-7; the D segment call TRBD2 is taken from the table without a DNA check. TRBV1 constitutes a pseudogene. This CDR3 comprises 15 residues. CDR3 residues: CTSSQDRLAGDEQYF. The CDR3 coding sequence is TGCACCAGCAGCCAAGACCGACTAGCGGGAGACGAGCAGTACTTC.

This clone was counted a single time. The chain couples TRBV12-3 or TRBV12-4 to TRBJ2-5; TRBD1 is a possible D gene (5 bases). V was shortened by 5 bases and J by 5 bases, with 12 bases between the two germline ends. CDR3 size: 13 residues. CDR3 region: CASSPREWETQYF. The CDR3 nucleotides are TGTGCCAGCAGTCCCAGGGAATGGGAGACCCAGTACTTC.

The chain has TRBV5-5 and TRBJ2-5; a possible D gene is TRBD1 (5 bases). Trimming took off 0 bases at V and 8 bases at J, with 11 bases between the two ends. CDR3 size: 13 residues. Germline CDR1 and CDR2: SGHKS and YYEKEE (reference sequence). Here the CDR3 reads CASSLAGRVTQYF. Written as DNA, the CDR3 is TGTGCCAGCAGCTTGGCGGGCAGGGTTACCCAGTACTTC.

This chain connects TRBV6-5 to TRBJ1-5; D uncertain. Deletions cut 1 base from V and 3 bases from J, with 7 bases between. The CDR3 totals 14 residues. Germline assignment: CDR1 MNHEY and CDR2 SVGAGI. The CDR3 DNA is TGTGCCAGCAGTTACTTGGAGGACAATCAGCCCCAGCATTTT. This gives the protein CASSYLEDNQPQHF.

V usage is TRBV5-1 and J usage is TRBJ2-3, with 10 bases fitting TRBD2. Germline loops: CDR1 SGHRS, CDR2 YFSETQ. V shed 0 bases and J 1 base; nucleotides not matched to a gene: 5. The CDR3 runs 17 residues. Written as DNA, the CDR3 is TGCGCCAGCAGCTTGGGCCCTAGCGGGAGAGGCACAGATACGCAGTATTTT. This sequence encodes CASSLGPSGRGTDTQYF.

This clone is judged medium-sized. The chain is built from TRBV19 and TRBJ1-2, with a tentative D call TRBD1 (6 bases). Germline-derived CDR1 and CDR2 are LNHDA and SQIVND (reference sequence). The CDR3 is made up of 15 amino acids. V was cut by 7 bases and J by 2 bases, with 17 bases left in between. The CDR3 DNA reads as TGTGCCAGTACCAACACTTGGGGACAAAACTATGGCTACACCTTC. Translation gives CASTNTWGQNYGYTF.

The chain recombines TRBV28 with TRBJ2-6, with a possible D match to TRBD1 (6 bases). The CDR3 is 16 amino acids. The V end lost 3 bases, the J end lost 0 bases, and 9 bases lay between the germline ends. The germline CDR1 and CDR2 sequences are MDHEN and SYDVKM. CDR3 loop: CASSFQGLSGANVLTF. The CDR3 DNA reads TGTGCCAGCAGTTTTCAGGGGCTCTCTGGGGCCAACGTCCTGACTTTC.